This T cell receptor beta chain was recorded in a study of T cells in Graves' hyperthyroidism and ophthalmopathy. General study points: Also found in blood were most expanded thyroid clonotypes above 0.001.

In making diagnoses, clinical symptoms, serum thyroxine and TRAb, thyroid ultrasound and orbital computed tomography were all used. This clonotype has only a few counts. The target antigen is unknown. RNA transcripts gave rise to amplified TCR beta CDR3 regions. In the first-round RT-PCR of the TCR CDR3, the HTBI primer set was used. MiXCR, run by TCRdb on the multiplex PCR reads, gives a single entry per CDR3 protein. In the table there are 300,000 to 450,000 distinct CDR3 sequences, approximately 14% of which are singletons. Germline lookup yields CDR1 SGHDN and CDR2 FVKESK. The V gene lost 4 bases and the J gene lost 5 bases, with 14 bases spanning the gap. The CDR3 length is 14 residues.

This TCR came from a woman aged 18-29 years with Graves' hyperthyroidism that later progressed to Graves' ophthalmopathy. The rearrangement links TRBV14 to TRBJ2-5; D unclear. The material sequenced was blood. CDR3 protein: CASSPFRRRETQYF. CDR3 bases: TGTGCCAGCAGCCCGTTCCGGCGGCGGGAGACCCAGTACTTC.